This T cell receptor (beta chain) was retrieved from a study of beta chain features in type 1 diabetes. Study context: Healthy donors and patients had similar age, gender and cell yields.

Study results and limitations: Comparison showed that naive, central memory and Treg TCRB repertoires appeared more similar among patients than among healthy donors. When VDJ junctions were examined, type 1 diabetes patients showed fewer insertions and more deletions. There was no resolution here of whether HLA type influences TCRB rearrangement. Type 1 diabetes patients showed a moderate but significant shortening of TCRB CDR3s in all four CD4+ subsets.

The authors reverse transcribed all of the isolated RNA, so sequencing captured expressed TCRB transcripts. The protocol was immunoSEQ multiplex PCR, while the TCRdb copy is restricted to in-frame clones and leaves out a portion. Of a few hundred thousand clones in the sample, approximately 24% were seen once. V was pared by 7 bases and J by 0 bases, with 16 bases between. The CDR3 loop spans 15 amino acids. This clone turned up a few times. The antigen remains undetermined. The TCR comes from a woman under 40 with type 1 diabetes. The chain links TRBV23-1 to TRBJ2-7; D may be TRBD2 (6 bases). TRBV23-1 is classed as an ORF, of uncertain function. The sequencing input was naive CD4+ T cells from blood. CDR3 sequence: CASTSGGGFSYEQYF. As DNA, the CDR3 is TGCGCCAGCACCTCTGGTGGGGGGTTCTCCTACGAGCAGTACTTC.